The present TCR beta chain was sequenced within a study of radiotherapy plus CTLA-4 blockade in lung cancer (dated by TCRdb to the late 2010s). Regarding the research as a whole: Among the enrolled patients, about 19% had an objective response, and about 29% reached disease control. The research as a whole found: Early dynamic changes in blood T cell clones, together with increased serum interferon-beta after radiation, were reported as the strongest predictors of response. TCR clones derived from tumors expanded in peripheral blood after treatment with radiotherapy and ipilimumab.

The library was produced with the immunoSEQ multiplex PCR assay. The immuneACCESS repertoire file appears here via TCRdb, limited to in-frame rearrangements. These files lack a portion of the clones; in checked studies, under half of the deficit traces to unresolved V genes, and the cause of the others is not known. Within this sample are tens of thousands of clones, with about 88% of them counted one time only. The ten largest clonotypes hold 7.8% of the sample. The CDR3 runs 16 residues from the cysteine to the phenylalanine. The CDR3 DNA has 48 bases and is translated from base 1. From a lookup of the germline V gene, CDR1 and CDR2 are SGHAT and FQNNGV. The junction carries 12 bases between V and J, which are trimmed by 0 bases and 4 bases respectively. Concerning this clone itself: What this receptor recognizes is not known. The sample holds no much larger clone one base away, and base qualities are not on file.

In this study, focal radiation therapy paired with CTLA-4 blockade (ipilimumab) was tested in patients who had chemo-refractory metastatic non-small-cell lung cancer. The source material was peripheral blood, sampled from a patient treated with radiotherapy plus ipilimumab. This receptor was taken from a human donor with non-small cell lung cancer whose response to radiotherapy plus ipilimumab could not be evaluated. The chain employs TRBV11-2 and TRBJ1-4; the D gene cannot be named for sure. The DNA sequence is given as TGTGCCAGCAGCTTAGACCGACTAAGTAGTAATGAAAAACTGTTTTTT. It encodes CASSLDRLSSNEKLFF. This CDR3, with the reference TRBV11-2 and TRBJ1-4 proteins standing in past its ends, gives the full variable domain EAGVAQSPRYKIIEKRQSVAFWCNPISGHATLYWYQQILGQGPKLLIQFQNNGVVDDSQLPKDRFSAERLKGVDSTLKIQPAKLEDSAVYLCASSLDRLSSNEKLFFGSGTQLSVL.